Presented here are 20 T cell receptor beta chains from one specimen sequenced in a study of cytomegalovirus exposure and HLA in healthy donors. Amplification used 60 Vbeta primers and 13 Jbeta primers. Clones were sequenced by immunoSEQ multiplex PCR, and TCRdb holds only the in-frame ones, with some missing. This sample has about 130,000 clones, with roughly four fifths found just once. Specimen: PBMCs. These receptors all stem from a male donor in good health and CMV-seropositive.

The rearrangement uses TRBV6-1 and TRBJ1-5; tentative D call: TRBD1 (5 bases). The CDR3 extends over 13 amino acids. Trimming left V 10 bases short and J 7 bases short, with 17 bases between. Per the germline V gene, CDR1 is MNHNS and CDR2 is SASEGT. The CDR3 loop is CATRAAWGQPQHF. The CDR3 bases are TGTGCCACCAGGGCCGCCTGGGGCCAGCCCCAGCATTTT.

This chain links TRBV4-2 with TRBJ2-7; 8 nucleotides line up with TRBD2. The V segment lost 3 bases and the J segment 2 bases; nucleotides outside the gene matches: 12. Per the germline V gene, CDR1 is LGHNA and CDR2 is YNFKEQ. The CDR3 is 17 residues long. CDR3 sequence (DNA): TGTGCCAGCAGCCACTACGGGGGGGCGGGAGACCCCTACGAGCAGTACTTC. This translates into CASSHYGGAGDPYEQYF.

The chain combines TRBV7-2 with TRBJ1-6, with D unclear. CDR3 size: 13 residues. CDR1 is SGHTA and CDR2 is FQGNSA in the germline V gene. Trimming removed 1 base from V and 11 bases from J, with 9 bases in between. The CDR3 loop is CASSLVGVAPLHF. As DNA, the CDR3 is TGTGCCAGCAGCTTAGTCGGGGTCGCACCCCTCCACTTT.

The V call is TRBV28, the J call TRBJ2-2; D possibly corresponds to TRBD1 (5 bases). Germline loops: CDR1 MDHEN, CDR2 SYDVKM. This CDR3 has 17 amino acids. V dropped 4 bases and J dropped 6 bases, with 21 bases sitting between them. The CDR3 is CASSSPTSMVGAGELFF. The CDR3, as DNA: TGTGCCAGCAGTTCCCCGACTTCAATGGTAGGGGCCGGGGAGCTGTTTTTT.

The chain employs TRBV6-6 and TRBJ2-7; D possibly corresponds to TRBD2 (6 bases). The CDR3 spans 15 residues. Trimming shortened V by 8 bases and J by 6 bases, and 23 bases separated the two germline ends. Germline-derived CDR1 and CDR2 are MNHNY and SVGAGI (reference sequence). The CDR3 region is CASLRWGESSSEQYF. CDR3 coding DNA: TGTGCCAGCCTTCGGTGGGGGGAAAGTTCATCCGAGCAGTACTTC.

This clone was seen only a few times. The chain is built from TRBV10-3 and TRBJ1-1; 9 bases match TRBD1. Per the germline V gene, CDR1 is ENHRY and CDR2 is SYGVKD. Trimming removed 2 bases from V and 3 bases from J; junction bases left unmatched: 1. CDR3 size: 14 residues. The CDR3 nucleotides read TGTGCCATCAGTGAGGGACAGGGGTACACTGAAGCTTTCTTT. Protein: CAISEGQGYTEAFF.

The chain combines TRBV9 with TRBJ2-5; D is possibly TRBD2 (6 bases). Judging by the DNA end, TRBJ2-7 fits better; the J call may be wrong. CDR1 is SGDLS, CDR2 YYNGEE, per germline. This CDR3 is 15 amino acids long. For the CDR3, the DNA is TGTGCCAGCAGCCCCCGGCGGGACGTAGCCTACGAGCAGTACTTC. Amino acids: CASSPRRDVAYEQYF.

The V and J genes are TRBV7-2 and TRBJ2-5, with D possibly TRBD1 on 5 matching bases. The V end was cut by 1 base, the J end by 4 bases, with 13 bases between. Germline CDR1 and CDR2: SGHTA and FQGNSA. CDR3 length equals 15 residues. CDR3 residues: CASSLGRVGRETQYF. Written as DNA, the CDR3 is TGTGCCAGCAGCTTAGGCAGGGTGGGGCGAGAGACCCAGTACTTC.

This chain connects TRBV9 to TRBJ2-5; D is unclear. The CDR3 is 14 residues long. The V gene lost 1 base and the J gene lost 1 base, with 8 bases spanning the gap. Per the germline V gene, CDR1 is SGDLS and CDR2 is YYNGEE. This CDR3 reads CASSVSASQETQYF. In DNA form, the CDR3 reads TGTGCCAGCAGCGTAAGCGCTTCCCAAGAGACCCAGTACTTC. The whole variable domain, filled in from reference TRBV9 and TRBJ2-5, reads DSGVTQTPKHLITATGQRVTLRCSPRSGDLSVYWYQQSLDQGLQFLIQYYNGEERAKGNILERFSAQQFPDLHSELNLSSLELGDSALYFCASSVSASQETQYFGPGTRLLVL.

This clone was detected only once. The J gene is TRBJ1-1, the V gene TRBV6-5, with D possibly matching TRBD1 (6 bases). V gave up 7 bases and J gave up 2 bases, with 14 bases separating them. This CDR3 contains 14 residues. Germline CDR1 reads MNHEY; CDR2 reads SVGAGI. The CDR3 region has the DNA TGTGCCAGCACCAACACGGGGGGCAACACTGAAGCTTTCTTT. Translation gives CASTNTGGNTEAFF.

V usage is TRBV29-1 and J usage is TRBJ1-2, with 8 nucleotides matching TRBD1. V lost 3 bases, J lost 3 bases, and 9 bases stayed unmatched. CDR3 length: 15 amino acids. From germline, CDR1 is SQVTM and CDR2 ANQGSEA. CDR3 protein: CSVENRDRNYYGYTF. For the CDR3, the DNA is TGCAGCGTTGAGAATAGGGACAGGAACTACTATGGCTACACCTTC. Filled out from reference TRBV29-1 and TRBJ1-2, the complete variable domain reads SAVISQKPSRDICQRGTSLTIQCQVDSQVTMMFWYRQQPGQSLTLIATANQGSEATYESGFVIDKFPISRPNLTFSTLTVSNMSPEDSSIYLCSVENRDRNYYGYTFGSGTRLTVV.

This clone was recorded once. The chain recombines TRBV7-6 with TRBJ2-5; tentative D call: TRBD2 (7 bases). The CDR3 loop spans 14 amino acids. The germline V gene has CDR1 SGHVS and CDR2 FNYEAQ. V lost 4 bases and J lost 4, with 13 bases in between. The CDR3 coding sequence is TGTGCCAGCAGCTCCCGGAGGGGGGGAGAGACCCAGTACTTC. Translating it yields CASSSRRGGETQYF.

This sequence joins TRBV7-6 and TRBJ2-5, with D perhaps TRBD2 (6 bases). Germline CDR1 reads SGHVS; CDR2 reads FNYEAQ. The ends were cut back, 4 bases at V and 1 base at J, with 10 bases in the middle. There are 14 residues in the CDR3. CDR3 loop: CASSSLASQETQYF. CDR3 nucleotides: TGTGCCAGCAGCTCTCTAGCGAGCCAAGAGACCCAGTACTTC.

The rearrangement links TRBV5-1 to TRBJ2-7, with 8 bases fitting TRBD1. The V gene's germline CDR1 is SGHRS and CDR2 YFSETQ. This CDR3 spans 15 amino acids. With 2 bases clipped from V and 6 bases from J, the junction kept 10 bases outside the gene matches. CDR3 residues: CASSFVLTGGSEQYF. DNA for the CDR3: TGCGCCAGCAGCTTTGTGTTAACAGGGGGTAGCGAGCAGTACTTC.

The rearrangement uses TRBV5-1 and TRBJ2-3; 8 nucleotides agree with TRBD2. Germline lookup yields CDR1 SGHRS and CDR2 YFSETQ. The CDR3 totals 16 residues. The trim removed 4 bases at V and 1 base at J, leaving 8 bases unmatched. CDR3 DNA: TGCGCCAGCAGCCGTAGCGGGGAGGTCGGCACAGATACGCAGTATTTT. The encoded protein is CASSRSGEVGTDTQYF.

This clone came up a few times. The J gene is TRBJ1-1, the V gene TRBV18; no clear D. CDR3 length: 14 residues. From germline, CDR1 is KGHSH and CDR2 LQKENI. Trimming shortened V by 0 bases and J by 3 bases, and 8 bases separated the two germline ends. The CDR3 coding sequence is TGTGCCAGCTCACCACCGGGGAGGCACACTGAAGCTTTCTTT. Protein sequence: CASSPPGRHTEAFF.

CDR3 in DNA: TGTGCCAGCAGCGTAGGGGGACTAGCGGGAGAAGCGAACACCGGGGAGCTGTTTTTT. It translates to CASSVGGLAGEANTGELFF. This sequence joins TRBV4-2 and TRBJ2-2, with 14 bases identical to TRBD2. Germline V gene data show CDR1 as LGHNA and CDR2 as YNFKEQ. The CDR3 contains 19 residues. V lost 5 bases and J lost 0; bases outside the gene matches: 8.

The chain combines TRBV7-8 with TRBJ1-3, with D perhaps matching TRBD1 (5 bases). With 2 bases removed from V and 2 bases from J, the gap between germline ends came to 19 bases. The germline gives CDR1 SGHVS, CDR2 FQNEAQ. The CDR3 sequence is 18 residues long. CDR3 sequence reads: CASSLWSGGVQTGNTIYF. As DNA, the CDR3 is TGTGCCAGCAGCTTATGGTCTGGAGGGGTTCAGACTGGAAACACCATATATTTT.

The rearrangement joins TRBV12-5 to TRBJ2-5, with D possibly matching TRBD1 (5 bases). This CDR3 has 14 residues. The germline gives CDR1 LGHNT, CDR2 FRNRAP. V gave up 2 bases and J gave up 1 base, with 8 bases separating them. CDR3 DNA: TGTGCTAGTGGTTTGACAGGTTCCCAAGAGACCCAGTACTTC. It specifies CASGLTGSQETQYF.

The genes are TRBV7-2 and TRBJ1-2, with D unresolved. Germline V gene sequence: CDR1 SGHTA, CDR2 FQGNSA. The CDR3 has 13 amino acids. The V end lost 1 base, the J end lost 2 bases, and 5 bases lay between the germline ends. Written as DNA, the CDR3 is TGTGCCAGCAGCTTAGAGCCGAACTATGGCTACACCTTC. Amino acid sequence: CASSLEPNYGYTF.